This T cell receptor beta chain was profiled in a study of Tregs in tolerant kidney transplant recipients. Thawed PBMCs were FACS-sorted into unstimulated CD4+CD25+CD127- regulatory T cells, CD4+CD25- non-regulatory cells, CD4 and CD8 cells. The CDR3 covers 18 residues. Trimming shortened V by 1 base and J by 0 bases, and 13 bases separated the two germline ends. Germline CDR1 is SGHTA and CDR2 is FQGNSA. Study-wide points: The small number of patients limits these findings pending further validation. Donor-specific Treg expansion exceeded global Treg expansion in tolerant patients, suggesting antigen drive.

Profiled with immunoSEQ multiplex PCR; TCRdb holds only in-frame clones, not every one. The sample gives over 50,000 clones, roughly 85% of which show up once; about 2% is in the top ten. This clone was counted a single time. The target antigen is unknown. The chain employs TRBV7-2 and TRBJ2-6, with D possibly called TRBD1 or TRBD2 (5 bases each). The receptor comes from a human donor who received a combined kidney and bone marrow transplant. The sample consisted of Tregs from blood, taken before the transplant. The CDR3 DNA sequence: TGTGCCAGCAGCTTAGTGGGGACGGCCAACTCTGGGGCCAACGTCCTGACTTTC. Translating it yields CASSLVGTANSGANVLTF.